Presented here are 16 T cell receptor beta chains from one specimen sequenced in a study of cytomegalovirus exposure and HLA in healthy donors. A multiplex PCR was run with 60 Vbeta primers and 13 Jbeta primers. Only in-frame clones appear in the TCRdb table, and some are missing; sequencing was by immunoSEQ multiplex PCR. The repertoire has 76,000 or so clones, 70% to 85% of them found once; the top ten carry 2% to 2.5%. Sequencing input: PBMCs. These receptors were collected from a man aged 25 to 40 in good health and CMV-seronegative.

The V gene is TRBV5-3, the J gene TRBJ1-4; D may be TRBD1 (6 bases). TRBV5-3 is filed as an ORF, its function uncertain. V was clipped by 3 bases and J by 8 bases, with 29 bases between them. The CDR3 totals 19 residues. CDR3 in amino acids: CARSSGPPSHRARKEKLFF. Here the CDR3 DNA reads TGTGCCAGAAGCTCCGGCCCCCCCAGTCACAGGGCCAGAAAGGAAAAACTGTTTTTT.

This clone was recorded only once. V is TRBV27 and J is TRBJ2-5; 12 bases match TRBD1. V lost 5 bases and J lost 4; bases outside the gene matches: 11. The length of the CDR3 is 17 residues. The germline CDR1 and CDR2 sequences are MNHEY and SMNVEV (reference sequence). In DNA, the CDR3 is TGTGCCAGCAGTGCTCGGGGACAGGGGGCTTTAGGAGAGACCCAGTACTTC. Residues: CASSARGQGALGETQYF.

This clone was detected only once. A junction boundary mismatches the germline segment, possibly from a read error. The rearrangement uses TRBV20-1 and TRBJ2-7; 7 nucleotides match TRBD1. Germline assignment: CDR1 DFQATT and CDR2 SNEGSKA (reference sequence). This CDR3 is built from 11 residues. CDR3 DNA sequence: TGCAGTGCTAGCAGACAGGGACAAAATCGTTTC. This translates into CSASRQGQNRF.

The chain employs TRBV10-1 and TRBJ2-1, with TRBD1 identical over 11 bases. The V segment lost 6 bases and the J segment 15 bases; nucleotides outside the gene matches: 10. This CDR3 is built from 13 residues. Germline loops: CDR1 WNHNN, CDR2 SYGVQD (reference sequence). The CDR3 sequence: CASSPKGQGDRFF. CDR3 DNA: TGCGCCAGCAGCCCGAAGGGACAGGGGGATCGGTTCTTC.

The genes are TRBV27 and TRBJ2-3; unclear D gene. The CDR3 consists of 13 residues. The germline gives CDR1 MNHEY, CDR2 SMNVEV (reference sequence). The V gene lost 5 bases and the J gene lost 2 bases, with 8 bases spanning the gap. The CDR3 region has the DNA TGTGCCAGCAGTGTCCAGTACACAGATACGCAGTATTTT. Translated, it gives CASSVQYTDTQYF.

This clone has a handful of counts. V gene TRBV29-1 combines with J gene TRBJ2-3, with TRBD2 matching over 14 bases. The length of the CDR3 is 16 residues. V trimming: 8 bases; J trimming: 6 bases; junction bases outside the gene matches: 13. CDR1 and CDR2 from the germline V gene are SQVTM and ANQGSEA. DNA for the CDR3: TGCAGCCTTAAATCCGGGACTAGCGGGGGTGGCGATACGCAGTATTTT. This codes for CSLKSGTSGGGDTQYF.

The gene calls are TRBV6-4 and TRBJ2-6, with TRBD1 identical over 9 bases. With 8 bases clipped from V and 3 bases from J, the junction kept 8 bases outside the gene matches. Germline V gives CDR1 MRHNA, CDR2 SNTAGT. This CDR3 has 16 amino acids. CDR3 in DNA: TGTGCCAGCTCGTCGGGACAGGGATATGGGGCCAACGTCCTGACTTTC. Translated: CASSSGQGYGANVLTF.

The chain employs TRBV28 and TRBJ2-7; weak D call: TRBD2 (5 bases). Per germline, CDR1 MDHEN and CDR2 SYDVKM. Trimming stripped 6 bases from V and 5 bases from J, with 14 bases between. CDR3 length: 13 residues. CDR3 amino acids: CASRNTGSNEQYF. For the CDR3, the DNA is TGTGCCAGCAGGAATACGGGATCCAACGAGCAGTACTTC.

The chain carries TRBV5-4 and TRBJ2-5, with 12 nucleotides matching TRBD2. CDR1 is SGHNT, CDR2 YYREEE, per germline (reference sequence). The CDR3 totals 16 residues. V shed 0 bases, J shed 5 bases, and the junction held 5 bases outside the gene matches. The CDR3 spells CASSLASGGAEETQYF. CDR3 bases: TGTGCCAGCAGCTTGGCTAGCGGGGGGGCAGAGGAGACCCAGTACTTC.

The chain combines TRBV5-6 with TRBJ2-5; D may be TRBD1 (5 bases). The germline gives CDR1 SGHDT, CDR2 YYEEEE. V was trimmed by 2 bases and J by 3 bases, leaving 5 bases between them. This CDR3 has 12 residues. The CDR3 protein is CASSLGEETQYF. In nucleotides, the CDR3 is TGTGCCAGCAGCTTAGGGGAAGAGACCCAGTACTTC.

The chain is built from TRBV5-4 and TRBJ2-7; perhaps TRBD1 as D (5 bases). Germline assignment: CDR1 SGHNT and CDR2 YYREEE (reference sequence). CDR3 length equals 15 residues. V lost 1 base and J 2 bases, leaving 13 bases between the germline ends. CDR3 sequence reads: CASSLRGGSTYEQYF. The CDR3 nucleotides are TGTGCCAGCAGCTTGAGGGGCGGTTCCACCTACGAGCAGTACTTC.

The chain carries TRBV12-5 and TRBJ2-7, with TRBD1 matching 7 bases. The V gene's germline CDR1 is LGHNT and CDR2 FRNRAP. The CDR3 is 14 residues long. The V segment lost 8 bases and the J segment 1 base; nucleotides outside the gene matches: 8. CDR3 in DNA: TGTGCTAGTATGACAGGGCTCGGGTCCTACGAGCAGTACTTC. Its protein product is CASMTGLGSYEQYF.

This clone came up a few times. The rearrangement joins TRBV6-5 to TRBJ2-3; 14 bases align to TRBD2. CDR1 MNHEY and CDR2 SVGAGI come from the germline V gene. The V and J ends lost 4 bases and 8 bases, in that order; junction bases with no gene match: 8. This CDR3 is built from 16 residues. The CDR3: CASSSGTSGGGGTQYF. The DNA of the CDR3 is TGTGCCAGCAGTTCCGGGACTAGCGGGGGAGGCGGTACGCAGTATTTT.

The CDR3 DNA reads as TGTGCCAGCTCCCCTTCGCACATACTAAATCAGCCCCAGCATTTT. This translates into CASSPSHILNQPQHF. The chain links TRBV18 to TRBJ1-5, with D uncertain. The germline V gene encodes CDR1 KGHSH and CDR2 LQKENI. CDR3 size: 15 residues. V shed 6 bases and J shed 4 bases, with 16 bases lying between them.

The chain recombines TRBV28 with TRBJ1-2; TRBD1 matches at 7 bases. Per the germline V gene, CDR1 is MDHEN and CDR2 is SYDVKM. There are 13 residues in the CDR3. Trimming took 6 bases from V and 4 from J; bases not matched to a gene: 5. The CDR3 spells CASRRDSLYGYTF. The CDR3 nucleotides read TGTGCCAGCAGGCGGGACAGCCTCTATGGCTACACCTTC.

This clone occurred once. The chain has TRBV7-2 and TRBJ2-6; TRBD1 matches at 8 bases. After removal of 2 bases from V and 2 bases from J, the junction contained 8 bases not matched to a gene. From germline, CDR1 is SGHTA and CDR2 FQGNSA. The CDR3 sequence is 18 residues long. Here the CDR3 reads CASSLRTGRRPGANVLTF. DNA of the CDR3: TGTGCCAGCAGCTTACGGACAGGGAGGAGGCCTGGGGCCAACGTCCTGACTTTC.